This entry describes one T cell receptor (beta chain). The antigen is unknown. These memory T cells were uncultured and sequenced directly after ex vivo isolation. The data are from a study of CD4 T cell repertoires in COVID-19. The overall study: After about ten days of IL-2 expansion, CFSE-low cells were relabeled and restimulated with other coronavirus spikes.

The V gene's germline CDR1 is LNHDA and CDR2 SQIVND (reference sequence). V gave up 6 bases and J gave up 5 bases; unmatched junction bases: 15. This CDR3 is built from 17 residues. General study points: Sharing of several most expanded SARS-CoV-2-reactive clonotypes across memory subsets suggested intraclonal diversification.

Libraries were prepared by immunoSEQ multiplex PCR; TCRdb keeps only in-frame clonotypes and omits some of them. The sample has some 71,000 clones; 83% are singletons. The chain employs TRBV19 and TRBJ2-2, with TRBD2 matching 7 bases. The TCR was taken from a human donor who had COVID-19. Source: CD4+ T cells from peripheral blood, taken after recovery from COVID-19. CDR3 coding DNA: TGTGCCAGTAGCCCAGACCGGGGGAGGGATGTGACCGGGGAGCTGTTTTTT. Amino acids: CASSPDRGRDVTGELFF.